This T cell receptor beta chain was recorded in a study of T-cell reconstitution after alpha-beta-depleted transplantation in children. A TCRbeta library incorporating unique molecular identifiers was prepared. TCRdb re-called the PCR reads with MiXCR, one entry per CDR3 protein. Here the sample spans around 200,000 distinct CDR3 sequences, about 6.8% being singletons. There are 16 residues in the CDR3. V was cut by 3 bases and J by 6 bases, with 17 bases left in between. This clonotype has ten or more counts. The sample was PBMCs from the stem cell graft donor, taken from the stem cell graft. The receptor comes from a human donor who donated a stem cell graft to a child with Wiskott-Aldrich syndrome. This sequence joins TRBV12-3 or TRBV12-4 and TRBJ2-2; D is unclear. The CDR3 DNA is TGTGCCAGCAGTTTGGTGGTGTCAGAGCATCCCGGGGAGCTGTTTTTT. This translates into CASSLVVSEHPGELFF.